The T cell receptor (beta chain) described here comes from a study of blood T cell repertoires in COVID-19. Study background: Nucleic acid was either cDNA or gDNA, and it came from T cells, B-cell-depleted T cells, or PBMCs.

The authors' processing: Estimation of nucleated cell counts relied on the amplification of reference gene primers. Generated by immunoSEQ multiplex PCR, the TCRdb table keeps only in-frame clones and is missing some. That table furnishes V, J and clone size, whereas the DNA furnished D and trimming. The sample lists fewer than 200,000 clones; about four fifths were seen once. Details on this clone: Other DNA sequences in this sample translate to the same CDR3.

This study enrolled people aged 18 to 89 from about 24 US geographic areas. Participants' reported clinical history set cohort assignment. This CDR3 contains 15 residues. Germline CDR1 reads LNHDA; CDR2 reads SQIVND (reference sequence). The V gene end was trimmed by 3 bases and the J gene end by 0 bases; junction bases not matched to a gene: 1. This clonotype originated in a man between 45 and 60 years old who had recovered from COVID-19. J is TRBJ2-2 and V is TRBV19, with TRBD1 matching over 7 bases. Sequencing used PBMCs or T cells enriched from blood (not recorded which). The CDR3 sequence: CASSIDRANTGELFF. CDR3 sequence (DNA): TGTGCCAGTAGTATCGACAGGGCGAACACCGGGGAGCTGTTTTTT.